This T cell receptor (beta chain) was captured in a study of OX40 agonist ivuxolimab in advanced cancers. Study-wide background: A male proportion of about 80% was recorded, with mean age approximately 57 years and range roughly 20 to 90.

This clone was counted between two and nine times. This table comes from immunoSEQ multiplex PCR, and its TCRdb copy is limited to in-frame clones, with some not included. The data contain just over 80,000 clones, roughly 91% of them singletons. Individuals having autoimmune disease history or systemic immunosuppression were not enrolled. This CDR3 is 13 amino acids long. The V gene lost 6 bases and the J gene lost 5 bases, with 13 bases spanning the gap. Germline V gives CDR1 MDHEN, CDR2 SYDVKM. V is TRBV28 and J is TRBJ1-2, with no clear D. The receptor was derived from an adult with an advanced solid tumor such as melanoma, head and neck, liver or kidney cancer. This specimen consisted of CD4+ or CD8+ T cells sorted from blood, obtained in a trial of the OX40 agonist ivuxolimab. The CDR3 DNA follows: TGTGCCAGCAGGGCGGTCCGCTCATATGGCTACACCTTC. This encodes CASRAVRSYGYTF.